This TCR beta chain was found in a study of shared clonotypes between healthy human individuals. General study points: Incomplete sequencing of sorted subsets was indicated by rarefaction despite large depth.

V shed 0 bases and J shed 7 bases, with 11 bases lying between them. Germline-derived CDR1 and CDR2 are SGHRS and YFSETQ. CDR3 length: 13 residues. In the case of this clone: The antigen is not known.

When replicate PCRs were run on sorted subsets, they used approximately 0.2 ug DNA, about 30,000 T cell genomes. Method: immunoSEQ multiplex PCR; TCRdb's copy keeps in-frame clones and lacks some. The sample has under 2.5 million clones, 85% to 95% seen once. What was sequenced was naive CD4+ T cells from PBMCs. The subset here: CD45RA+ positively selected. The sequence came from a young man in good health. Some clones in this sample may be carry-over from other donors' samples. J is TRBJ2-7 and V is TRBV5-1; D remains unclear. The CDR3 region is CASSLGSVGEQYF. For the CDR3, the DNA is TGCGCCAGCAGCTTGGGTTCGGTGGGGGAGCAGTACTTC.